These 11 T cell receptor beta chains were all obtained from the same sample, sequenced in a study of cytomegalovirus exposure and HLA in healthy donors (TCRdb year 2017). The library relied on the immunoSEQ multiplex PCR assay. The multiplex PCR relied on a mix of 60 forward primers for TCR Vbeta segments and 13 reverse primers for TCR Jbeta segments. TCRdb obtained this table from immuneACCESS and retained in-frame rearrangements with V and J assigned. These tables miss some clones; where compared with another copy, unresolved V genes account for less than half of the shortfall, and the remainder is unexplained. The sample yields 75,000 to 80,000 clones; around 65% were counted once. Jointly, the top ten make up approximately 4.4% of the sample. The sequenced material came from PBMCs. These receptors all stem from a man between 60 and 75 years old in good health and CMV-seropositive.

The chain couples TRBV6-6 to TRBJ1-6, with a weak D call TRBD1 (6 bases). V was trimmed by 0 bases and J by 9 bases, leaving 12 bases between them. Per the germline V gene, CDR1 is MNHNY and CDR2 is SVGAGI (reference sequence). The CDR3 loop spans 15 amino acids. In nucleotides, the CDR3 is TGTGCCAGCAGTTACTCGAGGGGGTTAGGTTCACCCCTCCACTTT. It encodes CASSYSRGLGSPLHF.

The CDR3 loop reads CASSLQGRLSGNTIYF. The CDR3 DNA reads as TGCGCCAGCAGCTTACAGGGTCGACTCTCTGGAAACACCATATATTTT. The V call is TRBV5-1, the J call TRBJ1-3, with a weak D call TRBD1 (6 bases). CDR1 and CDR2 (germline): SGHRS, YFSETQ. V was clipped by 2 bases and J by 0 bases, with 12 bases between them. This CDR3 is 16 amino acids long.

This chain connects TRBV30 to TRBJ2-1; 9 positions match TRBD2. Germline assignment: CDR1 GTSNPN and CDR2 SVGIG (reference sequence). The ends lost 3 bases at V and 10 bases at J; junction bases unmatched: 7. The CDR3 consists of 13 residues. CDR3 sequence (DNA): TGTGCCTGGAGAGGGAGCGGGAGGCAGGAGCAGTTCTTC. It is translated as CAWRGSGRQEQFF.

The V gene is TRBV5-6, the J gene TRBJ1-2; 8 nucleotides agree with TRBD1. The CDR3 sequence is 15 residues long. From germline, CDR1 is SGHDT and CDR2 YYEEEE. J gave up 3 bases and V 4 bases, and 8 bases lay outside the gene matches. The CDR3 region is CASSLAGQAYYGYTF. In DNA, the CDR3 is TGTGCCAGCAGCCTAGCGGGACAGGCATACTATGGCTACACCTTC.

V usage is TRBV19 and J usage is TRBJ2-7, with 9 bases that match TRBD2. The ends lost 3 bases at V and 2 bases at J; junction bases unmatched: 5. Germline V gene sequence: CDR1 LNHDA, CDR2 SQIVND (reference sequence). CDR3 length: 15 amino acids. The CDR3 protein is CASSMGVAGAYEQYF. CDR3 DNA: TGTGCCAGTAGTATGGGGGTAGCGGGGGCCTACGAGCAGTACTTC.

This clone was seen a few times. The chain links TRBV11-2 to TRBJ1-1; 7 bases line up with TRBD1. V shed 5 bases and J 1 base; nucleotides not matched to a gene: 4. There are 14 residues in the CDR3. Germline V gene data show CDR1 as SGHAT and CDR2 as FQNNGV. The CDR3 protein is CASSVTGANTEAFF. Here the CDR3 DNA reads TGTGCCAGCAGCGTAACAGGGGCGAACACTGAAGCTTTCTTT.

The rearrangement uses TRBV7-8 and TRBJ2-5, with D possibly TRBD1 on 5 matching bases. The J call is uncertain, as TRBJ2-7 better fits the DNA end. The CDR3 contains 14 residues. Per the germline V gene, CDR1 is SGHVS and CDR2 is FQNEAQ. The CDR3 DNA is TGTGCCAGCAGCTTAACAGGAGCTTCCTACGAGCAGTACTTC. Its translation is CASSLTGASYEQYF.

The chain has TRBV11-3 and TRBJ2-1, with a possible D match to TRBD2 (6 bases). The CDR3 covers 14 residues. V lost 5 bases, J lost 7 bases, and 15 bases lay in between. The germline V gene encodes CDR1 SGHNT and CDR2 YENEEA. The CDR3: CASSGTGLRNEQFF. The CDR3 bases are TGTGCCAGCAGCGGGACGGGACTCCGAAATGAGCAGTTCTTC.

J is TRBJ2-1 and V is TRBV11-2, with D unclear. Germline CDR1 SGHAT, CDR2 FQNNGV. The CDR3 contains 13 residues. Trimming pared 7 bases from V and 12 bases from J, leaving 19 bases between. In nucleotides, the CDR3 is TGTGCCAGCAAAACCCCCGGCGGCAGTCGGCAGTTCTTC. It is translated as CASKTPGGSRQFF.

The chain couples TRBV7-9 to TRBJ1-6; 9 bases line up with TRBD1. Germline CDR1 is SEHNR and CDR2 is FQNEAQ (reference sequence). This CDR3 has 15 residues. The ends lost 3 bases at V and 7 bases at J; junction bases unmatched: 4. CDR3 DNA: TGTGCCAGCAGCTTTACCGGACAGGGGAATTCACCCCTCCACTTT. Translated, it gives CASSFTGQGNSPLHF.

The gene calls are TRBV10-3 and TRBJ2-2, with 7 bases identical to TRBD1. After removal of 6 bases from V and 7 bases from J, the junction contained 14 bases not matched to a gene. Germline lookup yields CDR1 ENHRY and CDR2 SYGVKD. This CDR3 is 16 amino acids long. CDR3 sequence (DNA): TGTGCCATCAGAAAATTTCTCACAGGGGTGGGCGGGGAGCTGTTTTTT. Protein sequence: CAIRKFLTGVGGELFF.